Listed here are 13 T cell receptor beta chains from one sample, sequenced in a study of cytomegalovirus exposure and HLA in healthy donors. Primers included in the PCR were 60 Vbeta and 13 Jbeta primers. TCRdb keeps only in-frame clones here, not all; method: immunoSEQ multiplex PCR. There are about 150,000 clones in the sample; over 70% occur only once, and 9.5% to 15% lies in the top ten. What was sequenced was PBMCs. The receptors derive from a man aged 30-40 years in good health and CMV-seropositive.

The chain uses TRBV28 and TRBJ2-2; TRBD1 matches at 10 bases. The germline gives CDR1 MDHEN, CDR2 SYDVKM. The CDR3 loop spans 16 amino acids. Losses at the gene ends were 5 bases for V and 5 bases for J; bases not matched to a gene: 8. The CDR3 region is CASSPPDRGGTGELFF. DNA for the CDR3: TGTGCCAGCAGTCCACCGGACAGGGGGGGGACCGGGGAGCTGTTTTTT.

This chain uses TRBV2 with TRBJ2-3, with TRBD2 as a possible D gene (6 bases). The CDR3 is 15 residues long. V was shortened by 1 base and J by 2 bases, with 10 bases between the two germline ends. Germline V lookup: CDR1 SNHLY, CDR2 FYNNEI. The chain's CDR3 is CASSEEAGYTDTQYF. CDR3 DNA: TGTGCCAGCAGTGAAGAGGCGGGGTACACAGATACGCAGTATTTT.

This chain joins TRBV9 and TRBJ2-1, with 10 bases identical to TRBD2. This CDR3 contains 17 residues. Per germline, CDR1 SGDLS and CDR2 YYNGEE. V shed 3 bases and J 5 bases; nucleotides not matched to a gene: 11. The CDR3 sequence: CASSGTSGSQSHNEQFF. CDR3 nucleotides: TGTGCCAGCAGCGGGACTAGCGGATCCCAATCCCACAATGAGCAGTTCTTC.

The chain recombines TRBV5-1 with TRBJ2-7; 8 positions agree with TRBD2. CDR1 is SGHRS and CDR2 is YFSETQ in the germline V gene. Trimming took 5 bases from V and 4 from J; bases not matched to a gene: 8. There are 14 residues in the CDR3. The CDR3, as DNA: TGCGCCAGCAGGAGCGGGAGTGCGAGATACGAGCAGTACTTC. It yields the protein CASRSGSARYEQYF.

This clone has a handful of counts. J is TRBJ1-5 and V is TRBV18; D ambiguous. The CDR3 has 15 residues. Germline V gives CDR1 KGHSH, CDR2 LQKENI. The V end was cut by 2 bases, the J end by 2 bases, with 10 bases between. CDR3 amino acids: CASSPSGYGNQPQHF. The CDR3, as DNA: TGTGCCAGCTCACCATCGGGGTATGGCAATCAGCCCCAGCATTTT.

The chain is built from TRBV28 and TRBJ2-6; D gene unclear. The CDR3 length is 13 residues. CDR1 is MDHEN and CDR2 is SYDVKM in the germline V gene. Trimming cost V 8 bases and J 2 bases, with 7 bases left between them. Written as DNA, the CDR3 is TGTGCCAGCTGTCCTACTGGGGCCAACGTCCTGACTTTC. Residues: CASCPTGANVLTF.

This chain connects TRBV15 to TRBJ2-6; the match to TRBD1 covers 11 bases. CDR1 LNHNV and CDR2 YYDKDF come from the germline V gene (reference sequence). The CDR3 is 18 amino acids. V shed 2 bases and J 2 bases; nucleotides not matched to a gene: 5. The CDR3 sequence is CATSRQGQGGPGANVLTF. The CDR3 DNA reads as TGTGCCACCAGCAGACAGGGACAGGGGGGCCCTGGGGCCAACGTCCTGACTTTC.

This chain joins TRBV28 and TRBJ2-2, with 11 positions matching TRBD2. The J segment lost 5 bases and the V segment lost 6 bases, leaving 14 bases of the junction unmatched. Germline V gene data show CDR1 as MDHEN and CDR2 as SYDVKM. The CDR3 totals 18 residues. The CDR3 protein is CASRVPGLAAPGTGELFF. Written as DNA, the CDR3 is TGTGCCAGCAGGGTACCGGGACTAGCGGCGCCCGGGACCGGGGAGCTGTTTTTT.

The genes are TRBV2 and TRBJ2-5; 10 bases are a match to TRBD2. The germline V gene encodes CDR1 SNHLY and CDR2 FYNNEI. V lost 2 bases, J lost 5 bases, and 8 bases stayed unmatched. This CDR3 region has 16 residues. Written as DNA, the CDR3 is TGTGCCAGCAGTGAATCGGCTAGCGGGAGCGGTGAGACCCAGTACTTC. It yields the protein CASSESASGSGETQYF.

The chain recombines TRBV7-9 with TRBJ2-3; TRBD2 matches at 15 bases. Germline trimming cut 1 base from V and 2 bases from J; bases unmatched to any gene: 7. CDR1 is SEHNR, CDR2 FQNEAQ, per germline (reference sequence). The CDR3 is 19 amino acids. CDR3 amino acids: CASSLVAGTSGRYTDTQYF. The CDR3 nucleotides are TGTGCCAGCAGCTTAGTTGCCGGGACTAGCGGGAGGTACACAGATACGCAGTATTTT.

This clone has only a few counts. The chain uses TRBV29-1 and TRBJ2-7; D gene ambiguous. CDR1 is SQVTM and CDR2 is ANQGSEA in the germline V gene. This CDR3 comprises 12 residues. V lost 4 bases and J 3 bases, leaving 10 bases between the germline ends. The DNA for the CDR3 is TGCAGCGTTGTTCCCAGCGTCTACGAGCAGTACTTC. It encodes CSVVPSVYEQYF.

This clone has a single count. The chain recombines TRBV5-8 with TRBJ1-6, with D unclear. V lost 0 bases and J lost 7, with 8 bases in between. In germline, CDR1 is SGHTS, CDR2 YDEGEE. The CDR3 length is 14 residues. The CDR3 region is CASSLERINSPLHF. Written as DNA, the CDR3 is TGTGCCAGCAGCTTGGAGAGGATAAATTCACCCCTCCACTTT.

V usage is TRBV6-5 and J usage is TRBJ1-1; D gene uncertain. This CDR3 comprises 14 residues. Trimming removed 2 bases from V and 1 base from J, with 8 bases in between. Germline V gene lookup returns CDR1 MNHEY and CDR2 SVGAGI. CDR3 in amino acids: CASSYGQTNTEAFF. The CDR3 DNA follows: TGTGCCAGCAGTTACGGGCAGACGAACACTGAAGCTTTCTTT.